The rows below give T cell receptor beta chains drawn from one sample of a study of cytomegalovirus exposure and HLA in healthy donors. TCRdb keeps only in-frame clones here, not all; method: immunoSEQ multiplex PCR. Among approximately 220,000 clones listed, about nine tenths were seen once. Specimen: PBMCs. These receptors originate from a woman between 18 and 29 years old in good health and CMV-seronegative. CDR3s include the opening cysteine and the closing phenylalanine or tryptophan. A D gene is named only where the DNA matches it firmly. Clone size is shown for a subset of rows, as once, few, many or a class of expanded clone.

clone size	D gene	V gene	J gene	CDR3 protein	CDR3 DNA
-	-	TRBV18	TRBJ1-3	CASSPLNPVSGNTIYF	TGTGCCAGCTCACCTCTGAATCCGGTCTCTGGAAACACCATATATTTT
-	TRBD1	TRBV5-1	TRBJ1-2	CASTGTGAYGYTF	TGCGCCAGCACCGGGACAGGGGCCTATGGCTACACCTTC
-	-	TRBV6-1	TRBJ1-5	CASSESRRVNQPQHF	TGTGCCAGCAGTGAATCTCGTCGGGTCAATCAGCCCCAGCATTTT
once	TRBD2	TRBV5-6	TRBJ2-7	CASSLAVGLAISTEQYF	TGTGCCAGCAGCTTGGCCGTGGGACTAGCAATTTCGACCGAGCAGTACTTC
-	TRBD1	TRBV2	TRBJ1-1	CASSRDRGMGTEAFF	TGTGCCAGCAGTCGGGACAGGGGGATGGGCACTGAAGCTTTCTTT
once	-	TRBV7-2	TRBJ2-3	CASSLVVARADTQYF	TGTGCCAGCAGCTTAGTCGTTGCACGGGCAGATACGCAGTATTTT
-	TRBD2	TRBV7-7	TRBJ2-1	CASSRTSGRASNEQFF	TGTGCCAGCAGCCGTACTAGCGGGAGGGCCAGCAATGAGCAGTTCTTC
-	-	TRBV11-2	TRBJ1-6	CASSLGRTVYNSPLHF	TGTGCCAGCAGCTTAGGACGGACAGTCTATAATTCACCCCTCCACTTT
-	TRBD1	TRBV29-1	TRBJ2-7	CSAGGTGGIHEQYF	TGCAGCGCGGGCGGGACAGGGGGCATCCACGAGCAGTACTTC
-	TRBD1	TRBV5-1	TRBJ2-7	CASSFRGRGYEQYF	TGCGCCAGCAGCTTCAGGGGGAGAGGCTACGAGCAGTACTTC
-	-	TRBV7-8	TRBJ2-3	CASSLLGGQGYF	TGTGCCAGCAGCTTACTAGGAGGGCAAGGGTATTTT
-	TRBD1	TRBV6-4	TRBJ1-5	CASSPTGSSNQPQHF	TGTGCCAGCAGCCCGACAGGGAGTTCCAATCAGCCCCAGCATTTT
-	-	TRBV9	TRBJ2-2	CASSVDFSTGELFF	TGTGCCAGCAGCGTAGATTTCAGCACCGGGGAGCTGTTTTTT
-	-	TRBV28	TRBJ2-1	CASGLRFGEQFF	TGTGCCAGCGGACTTCGTTTTGGTGAGCAGTTCTTC
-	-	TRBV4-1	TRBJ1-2	CASSQAGGTGYTF	TGCGCCAGCAGCCAAGCCGGGGGAACTGGCTACACCTTC
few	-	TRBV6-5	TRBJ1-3	CASRAGGANTIYF	TGTGCCAGCAGGGCGGGAGGAGCGAACACCATATATTTT
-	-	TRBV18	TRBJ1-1	CASSPRGGAFF	TGTGCCAGCTCACCTCGTGGCGGGGCTTTCTTT
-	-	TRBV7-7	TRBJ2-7	CASSPGVADTYEQYF	TGTGCCAGCAGCCCCGGGGTAGCGGATACCTACGAGCAGTACTTC
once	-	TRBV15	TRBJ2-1	CATSTYPNEQFF	TGTGCCACCAGCACCTACCCCAATGAGCAGTTCTTC
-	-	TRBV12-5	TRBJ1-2	CASGFQRGYTF	TGTGCTAGTGGTTTTCAGCGCGGCTACACCTTC
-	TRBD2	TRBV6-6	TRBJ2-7	CASIDGLASYEQYF	TGTGCCAGCATTGACGGACTAGCGTCCTACGAGCAGTACTTC
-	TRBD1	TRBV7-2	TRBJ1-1	CASSLRTGEAFF	TGTGCCAGCAGCTTAAGGACAGGTGAAGCTTTCTTT
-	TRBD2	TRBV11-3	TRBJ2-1	CASSSRLASFDEQFF	TGTGCCAGCAGCTCCCGACTAGCGAGTTTCGATGAGCAGTTCTTC
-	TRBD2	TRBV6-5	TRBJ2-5	CASSPGLAGKETQYF	TGTGCCAGCAGTCCGGGACTAGCGGGAAAAGAGACCCAGTACTTC
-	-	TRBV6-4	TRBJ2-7	CASRATDDSFRNYEQYF	TGTGCCAGCAGGGCCACTGACGACAGCTTTAGAAACTACGAGCAGTACTTC
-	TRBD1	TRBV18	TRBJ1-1	CASSRTPTGEGWNRTEAFF	TGTGCCAGCTCCCGTACCCCGACAGGGGAGGGCTGGAATCGGACTGAAGCTTTCTTT
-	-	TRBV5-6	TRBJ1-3	CASSHHPKIQGSPGNTIYF	TGTGCCAGCAGCCATCACCCAAAAATACAGGGATCTCCTGGAAACACCATATATTTT
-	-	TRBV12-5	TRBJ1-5	CASGFHLAGINNQPQHF	TGTGCTAGTGGTTTCCACCTGGCAGGCATCAACAATCAGCCCCAGCATTTT
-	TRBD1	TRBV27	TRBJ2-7	CASSLGTAYEQYF	TGTGCCAGCAGTCTCGGGACAGCCTACGAGCAGTACTTC
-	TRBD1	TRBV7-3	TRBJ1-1	CASSPDRGQHTEAFF	TGTGCCAGCAGCCCGGACAGGGGGCAGCACACTGAAGCTTTCTTT
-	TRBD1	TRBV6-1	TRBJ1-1	CASSENDRVGAEAFF	TGTGCCAGCAGTGAGAACGACAGGGTAGGGGCTGAAGCTTTCTTT
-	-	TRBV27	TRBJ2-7	CASSERFSSYEQYF	TGTGCCAGCAGTGAGCGGTTTAGCTCCTACGAGCAGTACTTC
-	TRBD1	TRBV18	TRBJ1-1	CASSPMDRRIFF	TGTGCCAGCTCACCCATGGACAGGAGAATATTCTTT
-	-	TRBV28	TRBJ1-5	CASTGGLQPQHF	TGTGCCAGCACGGGGGGGCTGCAGCCCCAGCATTTT
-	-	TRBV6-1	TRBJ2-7	CASRATGIYEQYF	TGTGCCAGCAGAGCAACGGGGATCTACGAGCAGTACTTC
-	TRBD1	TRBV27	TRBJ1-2	CASSNTGGVGYGYTF	TGTGCCAGCAGTAACACAGGGGGCGTCGGCTATGGCTACACCTTC
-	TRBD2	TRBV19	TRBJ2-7	CASSTLRWSGSFYEQYF	TGTGCCAGTAGTACGCTCCGATGGAGCGGGAGTTTCTACGAGCAGTACTTC
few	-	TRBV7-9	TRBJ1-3	CASSLAGAGNTIYF	TGTGCCAGCAGCTTAGCAGGGGCTGGAAACACCATATATTTT
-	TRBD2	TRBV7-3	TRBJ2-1	CASSFSSGSINEQFF	TGTGCCAGCAGCTTTTCCAGCGGGAGTATAAATGAGCAGTTCTTC
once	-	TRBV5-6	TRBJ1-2	CASRSDSYGYTF	TGTGCCAGCAGGTCAGACTCCTATGGCTACACCTTC
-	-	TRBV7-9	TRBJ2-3	CASSLGSSALSTDTQYF	TGTGCCAGCAGCTTAGGATCGTCAGCGCTTAGCACAGATACGCAGTATTTT
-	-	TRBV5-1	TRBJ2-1	CASETGPQEINEQFF	TGCGCCAGCGAAACAGGACCGCAGGAGATCAATGAGCAGTTCTTC